This TCR beta chain was identified during a study of blood T cell repertoires in COVID-19. The CDR3 runs to 14 residues. Germline CDR1 MNHEY, CDR2 SVGEGT. Trimming cost V 2 bases and J 7 bases, with 12 bases left between them. Method: immunoSEQ multiplex PCR; TCRdb's copy keeps in-frame clones and lacks some. The table has over 200,000 clones, 86% seen once. The V and J genes are TRBV6-2 or TRBV6-3 and TRBJ1-5; D ambiguous. Sequencing was performed on PBMCs or T cells enriched from blood (not recorded which). This receptor was obtained from a woman in her fifties or sixties in a cohort exposed to, infected with or recovered from COVID-19 (not recorded which). The DNA for the CDR3 is TGTGCCAGCAGTTACAATCTGGGCCACCAGCCCCAGCATTTT. It specifies CASSYNLGHQPQHF.